Shown below are 20 T cell receptor beta chains from a single sample sequenced in a study of shared clonotypes between healthy human individuals. Assay used: immunoSEQ multiplex PCR; TCRdb lists only in-frame clones, some missing. The data hold 600,000 to 750,000 clones, with less than 95% observed a single time. Specimen: memory CD8+ T cells from PBMCs. The subset was: CD45RO+ cells pooled with CCR7-negative TemRA cells. The receptors stem from a man younger than 30 in good health. Some clones in this sample may be carry-over from other donors' samples.

As to this clone: The same CDR3 arises from other DNA sequences in this sample as well. The CDR3 is CASSSSGSTDTQYF. The CDR3 DNA sequence: TGCGCCAGCAGCAGCAGCGGGAGTACAGATACGCAGTATTTT. The chain recombines TRBV5-1 with TRBJ2-3; 8 bases align to TRBD2. V gave up 4 bases and J gave up 3 bases; unmatched junction bases: 4. From germline, CDR1 is SGHRS and CDR2 YFSETQ. The CDR3 is 14 residues long.

Turning to this clone: The same CDR3 also results from other DNA sequences found in this sample. The J gene is TRBJ2-1, the V gene TRBV6-5, with 8 positions matching TRBD1. Germline-derived CDR1 and CDR2 are MNHEY and SVGAGI. V was clipped by 2 bases and J by 2 bases; unmatched bases: 2. The CDR3 has 15 residues. The CDR3 here is CASSYGQGAYNEQFF. DNA for the CDR3: TGTGCCAGCAGTTACGGACAGGGCGCCTACAATGAGCAGTTCTTC.

The rearrangement uses TRBV19 and TRBJ1-1; weak D call: TRBD1 (6 bases). The CDR3 is made up of 15 amino acids. From germline, CDR1 is LNHDA and CDR2 SQIVND (reference sequence). V was clipped by 9 bases and J by 1 base, with 18 bases between them. CDR3 sequence reads: CASSPFGGANTEAFF. The CDR3 coding sequence is TGTGCCAGCTCCCCCTTCGGGGGGGCGAACACTGAAGCTTTCTTT. The variable domain in full, completed from reference TRBV19 and TRBJ1-1, reads DGGITQSPKYLFRKEGQNVTLSCEQNLNHDAMYWYRQDPGQGLRLIYYSQIVNDFQKGDIAEGYSVSREKKESFPLTVTSAQKNPTAFYLCASSPFGGANTEAFFGQGTRLTVV.

The chain couples TRBV5-4 to TRBJ2-7, with unresolved D. The ends were cut back, 0 bases at V and 3 bases at J, with 7 bases in the middle. The CDR3 runs to 13 residues. Germline-derived CDR1 and CDR2 are SGHNT and YYREEE (reference sequence). Here the CDR3 reads CASSLGDGYEQYF. In DNA form, the CDR3 reads TGTGCCAGCAGCTTGGGTGACGGCTACGAGCAGTACTTC. The variable domain in full, completed from reference TRBV5-4 and TRBJ2-7, reads ETGVTQSPTHLIKTRGQQVTLRCSSQSGHNTVSWYQQALGQGPQFIFQYYREEENGRGNFPPRFSGLQFPNYSSELNVNALELDDSALYLCASSLGDGYEQYFGPGTRLTVT.

The rearrangement joins TRBV10-2 to TRBJ2-7, with TRBD1 identical over 7 bases. Germline-derived CDR1 and CDR2 are WSHSY and SAAADI. V was clipped by 6 bases and J by 6 bases; unmatched bases: 14. The CDR3 is 15 residues long. This CDR3 is CASRPGTVGVREQYF. As DNA, the CDR3 is TGCGCCAGCAGACCCGGGACAGTCGGCGTACGCGAGCAGTACTTC.

V usage is TRBV7-3 and J usage is TRBJ2-1; 11 bases align to TRBD2. CDR1 is SGHTA and CDR2 is FQGTGA in the germline V gene. J gave up 4 bases and V 1 base, and 12 bases lay outside the gene matches. The CDR3 loop spans 19 amino acids. CDR3 in amino acids: CASSLIGTSGSSAYNEQFF. In DNA form, the CDR3 reads TGTGCCAGCAGCTTAATTGGAACTAGCGGGAGTTCTGCGTACAATGAGCAGTTCTTC.

This chain links TRBV6-1 with TRBJ2-7; weak D call: TRBD1 (6 bases). This CDR3 region has 16 residues. CDR1 is MNHNS and CDR2 is SASEGT in the germline V gene. With 2 bases removed from V and 3 bases from J, the gap between germline ends came to 17 bases. Here the CDR3 reads CASSERPGAMGYEQYF. Written as DNA, the CDR3 is TGTGCCAGCAGTGAAAGGCCAGGGGCTATGGGCTACGAGCAGTACTTC.

The CDR3 sequence is CATSTSGAYNEQFF. CDR3 sequence (DNA): TGTGCCACCTCGACTAGCGGGGCCTACAATGAGCAGTTCTTC. The chain carries TRBV2 and TRBJ2-1; 11 bases line up with TRBD2. Germline CDR1 reads SNHLY; CDR2 reads FYNNEI. With V trimmed by 10 bases and J by 2 bases, 4 bases remained unmatched. CDR3 length: 14 amino acids.

V usage is TRBV28 and J usage is TRBJ2-5; D unresolved. The CDR3 consists of 16 residues. CDR1 is MDHEN and CDR2 is SYDVKM in the germline V gene. The V and J ends lost 2 bases and 4 bases respectively, with 17 bases between them. The CDR3 DNA reads TGTGCCAGCAGTTTAGTATCGGGTCTGGAAATAGAGACCCAGTACTTC. This translates into CASSLVSGLEIETQYF.

The chain employs TRBV19 and TRBJ1-5; 9 bases are shared with TRBD1. This CDR3 spans 14 amino acids. CDR1 LNHDA and CDR2 SQIVND come from the germline V gene (reference sequence). J was trimmed by 5 bases and V by 6 bases; bases with no gene match: 5. CDR3 region: CASSSQGADQPQHF. The DNA for the CDR3 is TGTGCCAGTAGCTCACAGGGGGCGGATCAGCCCCAGCATTTT.

This chain connects TRBV11-2 to TRBJ1-1; D is ambiguous. The CDR3 loop spans 13 amino acids. In germline, CDR1 is SGHAT, CDR2 FQNNGV. V dropped 3 bases and J dropped 0 bases, with 5 bases sitting between them. In DNA, the CDR3 is TGTGCCAGCAGCTTCGACATGAACACTGAAGCTTTCTTT. Translation: CASSFDMNTEAFF.

The rearrangement links TRBV6-5 to TRBJ2-7, with D maybe TRBD1 (5 bases). This CDR3 spans 14 amino acids. The ends were cut back, 5 bases at V and 5 bases at J, with 16 bases in the middle. CDR1 and CDR2 from the germline V gene are MNHEY and SVGAGI. The CDR3 bases are TGTGCCAGCAGTGAATGGGGCCCCGCGGACGAGCAGTACTTC. Translation: CASSEWGPADEQYF.

The chain joins TRBV7-9 to TRBJ2-5; 8 bases are shared with TRBD1. CDR1 and CDR2 (germline): SEHNR, FQNEAQ (reference sequence). J lost 5 bases, V lost 5 bases, and 10 bases had no gene match. This CDR3 has 15 amino acids. CDR3 nucleotides: TGTGCCAGCAGCCATAGGACAGGGCGGAAGGAGACCCAGTACTTC. This gives the protein CASSHRTGRKETQYF.

The chain combines TRBV6-6 with TRBJ1-2; tentatively, D is TRBD1 (5 bases). The CDR3 loop spans 15 amino acids. The V end was cut by 3 bases, the J end by 3 bases, with 14 bases between. Germline loops: CDR1 MNHNY, CDR2 SVGAGI (reference sequence). Here the CDR3 DNA reads TGTGCCAGCAGTTATCCGGAAGACAGACACTATGGCTACACCTTC. Amino acids: CASSYPEDRHYGYTF.

J is TRBJ1-1 and V is TRBV6-5, with a tentative D call TRBD1 (5 bases). Germline V gives CDR1 MNHEY, CDR2 SVGAGI. V lost 3 bases and J lost 5, with 19 bases in between. The CDR3 is made up of 16 amino acids. CDR3 sequence (DNA): TGTGCCAGCAGTTATTCTCTTATTGGGGCGCGAACTGAAGCTTTCTTT. Protein sequence: CASSYSLIGARTEAFF.

The V call is TRBV7-8, the J call TRBJ1-2, with D maybe TRBD1 (5 bases). This CDR3 spans 17 amino acids. Per the germline V gene, CDR1 is SGHVS and CDR2 is FQNEAQ. Trimming took off 1 base at V and 4 bases at J, with 19 bases between the two ends. The CDR3 spells CASSLVSREGSSYGYTF. CDR3 coding DNA: TGTGCCAGCAGCTTAGTTTCCAGGGAAGGATCTAGCTATGGCTACACCTTC. The complete variable domain, with remaining parts taken from reference TRBV7-8 and TRBJ1-2, reads GAGVSQSPRYKVAKRGQDVALRCDPISGHVSLFWYQQALGQGPEFLTYFQNEAQLDKSGLPSDRFFAERPEGSVSTLKIQRTQQEDSAVYLCASSLVSREGSSYGYTFGSGTRLTVV.

This chain links TRBV5-4 with TRBJ2-7; D is perhaps TRBD1 or TRBD2 (5 bases each). This CDR3 region has 15 residues. In germline, CDR1 is SGHNT, CDR2 YYREEE (reference sequence). V lost 5 bases to trimming and J lost 0 bases, with 15 bases between them. The CDR3 here is CASSFDGALSYEQYF. In nucleotides, the CDR3 is TGTGCCAGCAGTTTCGACGGGGCCCTCTCCTACGAGCAGTACTTC.

V is TRBV19 and J is TRBJ1-1; D possibly corresponds to TRBD1 (5 bases). Trimming pared 1 base from V and 11 bases from J, leaving 11 bases between. The CDR3 loop spans 12 amino acids. CDR1 is LNHDA and CDR2 is SQIVND in the germline V gene (reference sequence). CDR3 sequence reads: CASSIGSGIAFF. The CDR3 DNA reads as TGTGCCAGTAGTATAGGGTCAGGGATCGCTTTCTTT.

The chain employs TRBV11-2 and TRBJ2-7, with D possibly being TRBD2 (6 bases). Germline V gene data show CDR1 as SGHAT and CDR2 as FQNNGV. V dropped 7 bases and J dropped 0 bases, with 16 bases sitting between them. The CDR3 loop spans 15 amino acids. The CDR3 loop is CASTPGGSDSYEQYF. The CDR3 bases are TGTGCCAGCACCCCCGGGGGTAGCGACTCCTACGAGCAGTACTTC.

This clone has only one observation. The chain combines TRBV11-2 with TRBJ2-5; no definite D call. This CDR3 contains 15 residues. V was cut by 1 base and J by 5 bases, with 14 bases left in between. From germline, CDR1 is SGHAT and CDR2 FQNNGV. The CDR3 DNA sequence: TGTGCCAGCAGCTTAGGGGGTTCAACCGGGGAGACCCAGTACTTC. Translated: CASSLGGSTGETQYF.